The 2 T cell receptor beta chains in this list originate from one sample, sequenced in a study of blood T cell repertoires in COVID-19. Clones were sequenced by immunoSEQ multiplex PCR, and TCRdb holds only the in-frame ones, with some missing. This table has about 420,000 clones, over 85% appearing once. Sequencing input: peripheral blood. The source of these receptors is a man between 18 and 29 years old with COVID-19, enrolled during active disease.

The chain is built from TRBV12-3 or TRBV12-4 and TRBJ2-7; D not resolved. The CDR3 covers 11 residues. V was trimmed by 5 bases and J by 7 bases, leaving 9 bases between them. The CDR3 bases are TGTGCCAGCAGTATGGCTTGGGAGCAGTACTTC. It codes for CASSMAWEQYF.

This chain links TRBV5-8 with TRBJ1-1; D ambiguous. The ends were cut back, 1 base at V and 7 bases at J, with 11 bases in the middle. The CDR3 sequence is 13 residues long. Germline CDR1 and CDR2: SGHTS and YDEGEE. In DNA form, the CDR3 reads TGTGCCAGCAGCTTGTTGGCGGAACTTGAAGCTTTCTTT. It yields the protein CASSLLAELEAFF. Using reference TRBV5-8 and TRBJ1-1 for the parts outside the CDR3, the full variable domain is EAGVTQSPTHLIKTRGQQATLRCSPISGHTSVYWYQQALGLGLQFLLWYDEGEERNRGNFPPRFSGRQFPNYSSELNVNALELEDSALYLCASSLLAELEAFFGQGTRLTVV.